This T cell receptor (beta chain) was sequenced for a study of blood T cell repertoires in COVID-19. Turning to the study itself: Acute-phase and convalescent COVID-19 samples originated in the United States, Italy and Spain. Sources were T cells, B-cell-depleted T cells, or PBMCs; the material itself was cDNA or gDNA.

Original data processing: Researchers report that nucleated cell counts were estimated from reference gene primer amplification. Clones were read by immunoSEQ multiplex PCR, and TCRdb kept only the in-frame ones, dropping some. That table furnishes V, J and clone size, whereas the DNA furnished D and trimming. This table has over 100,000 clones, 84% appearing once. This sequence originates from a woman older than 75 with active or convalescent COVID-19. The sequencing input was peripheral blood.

In DNA form, the CDR3 reads TGTGCCAGCAGTCCGGCCCAGGGCGGGGAGCTGTTTTTT. It codes for CASSPAQGGELFF. The V and J genes are TRBV28 and TRBJ2-2, with D possibly being TRBD1 (5 bases). Trimming pared 5 bases from V and 7 bases from J, leaving 11 bases between. The CDR3 covers 13 residues. The germline V gene has CDR1 MDHEN and CDR2 SYDVKM.